This is a list of T cell receptor beta chains from one sample in a study of beta chain features in type 1 diabetes. TCRdb's copy holds only in-frame clones and misses some; the assay was immunoSEQ multiplex PCR. The data hold about 340,000 clones, with approximately 12% observed a single time. What was sequenced was naive CD4+ T cells from blood. The receptor set was obtained from a woman younger than 35 with type 1 diabetes. The CDR3 runs from the conserved cysteine through the conserved F or W. D genes are given only for firm matches. The size of a clone is reported for some rows only, either as once, few or many, or as a class for expanded clones.

size | J | V | D | CDR3 | DNA
NA | TRBJ2-5 | TRBV5-1 | TRBD2 | CASRPGTSGRAETQYF | TGCGCCAGCAGACCCGGGACTAGCGGGAGGGCGGAGACCCAGTACTTC
few | TRBJ2-2 | TRBV11-2 | NA | CASSLIAATGELFF | TGTGCCAGCAGCTTAATAGCGGCTACCGGGGAGCTGTTTTTT
NA | TRBJ2-1 | TRBV12-5 | NA | CASLGLGHNEQFF | TGTGCTAGTCTTGGCTTGGGGCACAATGAGCAGTTCTTC
few | TRBJ1-1 | TRBV28 | TRBD1 | CASSPGQGGTEAFF | TGTGCCAGCAGTCCGGGACAGGGGGGCACTGAAGCTTTCTTT
few | TRBJ1-4 | TRBV4-3 | NA | CASSQDLGGNEKLFF | TGCGCCAGCAGCCAAGATCTTGGCGGGAATGAAAAACTGTTTTTT
NA | TRBJ1-2 | TRBV5-4 | TRBD1 | CASSLGGQGGSYGYTF | TGTGCCAGCAGCTTGGGGGGACAGGGGGGCAGCTATGGCTACACCTTC
few | TRBJ1-5 | TRBV12-5 | NA | CASGLSFQPQHF | TGTGCTAGTGGTTTATCCTTTCAGCCCCAGCATTTT
NA | TRBJ1-1 | TRBV18 | NA | CASSQGQGPAEAFF | TGTGCCAGCTCCCAGGGCCAGGGGCCCGCGGAAGCTTTCTTT
NA | TRBJ2-3 | TRBV30 | NA | CALKQKSASDTQYF | TGTGCCTTGAAACAAAAGTCCGCTTCAGATACGCAGTATTTT
NA | TRBJ2-7 | TRBV30 | TRBD2 | CAWRAGEGRYEQYF | TGTGCCTGGAGGGCGGGGGAGGGCCGCTACGAGCAGTACTTC
NA | TRBJ2-5 | TRBV5-8 | TRBD2 | CASSTPPGLAGEGPGRTQYF | TGTGCCAGCAGCACCCCCCCGGGACTAGCGGGAGAGGGGCCTGGTAGGACCCAGTACTTC
few | TRBJ2-1 | TRBV27 | TRBD2 | CASSLIGTSGRGTYNEQFF | TGTGCCAGCAGCCTTATCGGGACTAGCGGGAGGGGTACCTACAATGAGCAGTTCTTC
NA | TRBJ2-1 | TRBV4-3 | NA | CASSQDTEGLFF | TGCGCCAGCAGCCAAGATACAGAAGGCTTGTTCTTC
NA | TRBJ2-3 | TRBV11-2 | TRBD1 | CASRTGTGAVDTQYF | TGTGCCAGCAGAACCGGGACAGGGGCCGTAGATACGCAGTATTTT
few | TRBJ2-7 | TRBV14 | TRBD2 | CASSQVSYGRAGEQYF | TGTGCCAGCAGCCAAGTCTCCTACGGGAGGGCGGGGGAGCAGTACTTC
few | TRBJ2-6 | TRBV9 | TRBD1 | CASSVAGGQFSGANVLTF | TGTGCCAGCAGCGTAGCAGGGGGACAGTTCTCTGGGGCCAACGTCCTGACTTTC
NA | TRBJ2-1 | TRBV2 | TRBD1 | CASRQGANNEQFF | TGTGCCAGCAGACAGGGGGCTAACAATGAGCAGTTCTTC
few | TRBJ2-7 | TRBV28 | TRBD2 | CASSLTTSGTYEQYF | TGTGCCAGCAGTTTAACGACTAGCGGGACCTACGAGCAGTACTTC
NA | TRBJ1-3 | TRBV30 | NA | CAWSVSGGRTSGNTIYF | TGTGCCTGGAGTGTAAGCGGGGGACGGACTTCTGGAAACACCATATATTTT
few | TRBJ2-1 | TRBV28 | NA | CASTRAGTGYNEQFF | TGTGCCAGCACCCGGGCCGGGACTGGGTACAATGAGCAGTTCTTC
NA | TRBJ2-1 | TRBV19 | TRBD2 | CASSIVAGVNNEQFF | TGTGCCAGTAGTATCGTAGCGGGAGTCAACAATGAGCAGTTCTTC
few | TRBJ2-1 | TRBV2 | TRBD1 | CASKSDRGLYNEQFF | TGTGCCAGCAAATCGGACAGGGGGCTTTACAATGAGCAGTTCTTC
few | TRBJ2-3 | TRBV4-1 | TRBD2 | CASSQEPSGRVRTDTQYF | TGCGCCAGCAGCCAAGAGCCTAGCGGGAGGGTCCGCACAGATACGCAGTATTTT
NA | TRBJ2-1 | TRBV5-1 | TRBD1 | CASSLTGQGFNEQFF | TGCGCCAGCAGCTTGACGGGACAGGGATTTAATGAGCAGTTCTTC
NA | TRBJ1-4 | TRBV27 | NA | CASSFLGAGEKLFF | TGTGCCAGCAGTTTTCTTGGGGCAGGTGAAAAACTGTTTTTT
NA | TRBJ2-3 | TRBV6-5 | NA | CASTVSYTAADTQYF | TGTGCCAGCACCGTCTCCTACACAGCGGCAGATACGCAGTATTTT
few | TRBJ1-5 | TRBV30 | TRBD1 | CAWGQGNQPQHF | TGTGCCTGGGGACAGGGGAATCAGCCCCAGCATTTT